This T cell receptor (beta chain) was documented in a study of shared clonotypes between healthy human individuals (dated by TCRdb to about 2020). Background on the whole study: The cohort comprised two women and three men aged 18 to 49 years. For each donor, three plates each were used for CD4 naive and CD4 memory, two plates were used for CD8 naive, and one plate was used for CD8 memory. The study deeply sequenced blood TCR repertoires of five healthy adults to estimate repertoire size and the extent of clonotype sharing between individuals. To increase sequencing depth and limit assay-specific biases, different laboratories used diverse techniques to prepare libraries and sequence TCR repertoires. Leukapheresis yielded between about 0.94 and 9 billion PBMCs per donor. Paper-wide results and their limitations: Incomplete sequencing was indicated by rarefaction of sorted-subset datasets, despite the large sequencing depth. Sampling was limited to blood, and TCR repertoires in tissue likely differ from TCR repertoires in blood. Compared with non-shared clonotypes, the clonotypes found in all four sorted-subset donors had higher generation probabilities. Larger estimated clonotype richness was generally found for naive subsets than for memory subsets. Based on pairwise subsampling, the degree of clonotype sharing among donors was expected to be affected by sequencing depth. Across a few donors, roughly 5.1% of naive CD4, roughly 3.3% of naive CD8, 2% to 2.5% of memory CD4, and about 0.44% of memory CD8 clonotypes were shared. Because the study included only a small number of donors, the genetic and exposure-history diversity represented was limited.

Donors were healthy HIV-negative adults with no recently reported acute infections or vaccinations. All donors were Caucasian adults living in Nashville, Tennessee, USA. CD4+ T cells were enriched through magnetic negative selection, after which naive cells were positively selected on CD45RA and the remaining negative fraction served as the memory subset. After blood collection by leukapheresis, PBMCs were isolated using Ficoll-Histopaque density gradient centrifugation and then cryopreserved in the vapor phase of liquid nitrogen. Analytical flow cytometry was used to check the purity and quantity of every magnetically sorted T cell population. From each sorted fraction, genomic DNA was isolated and quantified by UV absorbance on a Nanodrop 2000c. As concerns this clone: No antigen is known for it. No base-level quality is on record; no much larger clone is a single base apart.

TCR CDR3 regions were amplified from genomic DNA by multiplex PCR using the deep immunoSEQ assay. Extracted genomic DNA from each cell subset was distributed evenly across all wells of several immunoSEQ 96-well plates, and each plate was treated as a replicate. For sorted subsets, approximately 190 ng genomic DNA, equal to about 30,000 T cell genomes, was loaded into each replicate PCR. Purified libraries were measured with a Qubit 3.0 fluorometer, size-checked on a Bioanalyzer 2100, and measured again with the KAPA Library Quantification kit. Every immunoSEQ 96-well plate was sequenced on a separate single-read 150-cycle Illumina NextSeq 550 flow cell. Concerning the study's data processing: Because only junctional sequences without quality scores were contained in the immunoSEQ output, filtering matching that applied to full-length reads could not be performed. To assign V/J genes and CDR3, sequences were annotated against IMGT germline references using PyIR, a Python wrapper for IgBLAST v1.9. Reads with weak V/J assignments (E-value above 1e-6), missing CDR3, stop codons, out-of-frame junctions, or ambiguous translated residues were removed. V3J clonotypes were defined by identical inferred V gene, J gene, and CDR3 amino acid sequence. Percentage overlap between repertoires was computed as shared unique clonotypes divided by the size of the smaller repertoire. Three approaches were used to assess repertoire richness: RTK rarefaction, the Chao1 estimator, and Recon v2.1 estimates of unobserved clonotypes. OLGA was used to compute generation probabilities for all TCRbeta clonotypes that the gDNA method yielded from a few donors. What TCRdb holds here is the immuneACCESS table cut down to in-frame rearrangements. Part of the clones is not present; checked against another copy, under half of the missing clones reflect an unresolved V gene, and the others are unexplained. V, J and clone size derive from that table, while D and trimming were established from the DNA sequence. In this sample the table shows hundreds of thousands of clones, around 73% of which occur a single time. Around 2% of the sample is in the top ten clones.

The sample consisted of memory CD4+ T cells sorted from blood. The cell subset or site label for this specimen denotes: CD45RA-negative fraction. The sequence was obtained from a woman in her twenties or thirties in good health.

The CDR3 protein sequence reads: CASSPDGGEAFF. In nucleotide form, the sequence is TGTGCCAGCTCACCCGACGGGGGTGAAGCTTTCTTT. In this chain, TRBV18 is recombined with TRBJ1-1; TRBD1 might be the D gene, on 5 matching bases. The CDR3 runs 12 residues from the cysteine to the phenylalanine. The CDR3 DNA has 36 bases and is translated from base 1. Between the V and J ends, shortened by 3 bases and 7 bases respectively, the junction contains 9 bases. CDR1 and CDR2 are drawn from the germline V gene: KGHSH, LQKENI.